This T cell receptor (beta chain) was sequenced in a study of T cell responses to AZD1222 COVID-19 vaccine. The ends were cut back, 10 bases at V and 4 bases at J, with 17 bases in the middle. CDR3 length: 14 amino acids. Germline loops: CDR1 MDHEN, CDR2 SYDVKM. Remarks on this clone: Its matching antigen is unknown.

General study results and limits: Sampled repertoires all dated from after the peak T cell response. Among AZD1222 vaccinees, only 5 to 7 were seropositive at baseline. Clonal diversity was possibly underestimated, and white British individuals and females predominated among donors.

Assay used: immunoSEQ multiplex PCR; TCRdb lists only in-frame clones, some missing. The sample has 150,000 to 200,000 clones; 85% to 95% are singletons. The TCR was taken from an adult in good health. Sequencing was performed on peripheral blood, taken on day 0 of AZD1222 vaccination. The V and J genes are TRBV28 and TRBJ1-5, with D maybe TRBD1 (5 bases). The CDR3 nucleotides are TGTGCCACCCAAGGGCGGCCAGGGAATCAGCCCCAGCATTTT. It specifies CATQGRPGNQPQHF.